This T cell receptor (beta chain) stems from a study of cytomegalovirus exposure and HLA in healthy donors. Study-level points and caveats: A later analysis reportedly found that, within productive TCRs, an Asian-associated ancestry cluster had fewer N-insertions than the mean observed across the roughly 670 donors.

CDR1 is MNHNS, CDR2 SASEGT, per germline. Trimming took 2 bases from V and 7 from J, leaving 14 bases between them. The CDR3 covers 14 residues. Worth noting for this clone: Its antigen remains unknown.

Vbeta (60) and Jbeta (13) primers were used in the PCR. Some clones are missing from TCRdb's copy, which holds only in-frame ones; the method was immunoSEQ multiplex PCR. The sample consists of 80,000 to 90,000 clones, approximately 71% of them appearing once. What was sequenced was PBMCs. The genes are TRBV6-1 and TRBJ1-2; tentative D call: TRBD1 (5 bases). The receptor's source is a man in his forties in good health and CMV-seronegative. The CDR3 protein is CASSELGHTGGYTF. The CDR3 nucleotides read TGTGCCAGCAGTGAATTAGGACATACGGGTGGCTACACCTTC.